Below are 18 T cell receptor beta chains sequenced from a single sample in a study of T cell changes during pregnancy in multiple sclerosis. Clones were read by immunoSEQ multiplex PCR, and TCRdb kept only the in-frame ones, dropping some. The data show tens of thousands of clones, roughly 90% seen once. The sequences come from peripheral blood, collected in the first trimester of pregnancy. Source of these receptors: a female donor in good health, enrolled as a control in a pregnancy study.

This clone was seen just once. The chain joins TRBV4-2 to TRBJ2-1; 10 nucleotides line up with TRBD2. In germline, CDR1 is LGHNA, CDR2 YNFKEQ. There are 15 residues in the CDR3. V gave up 1 base and J gave up 5 bases; unmatched junction bases: 2. CDR3 region: CASSQGTSGNNEQFF. CDR3 in DNA: TGTGCCAGCAGCCAAGGGACTAGCGGAAACAATGAGCAGTTCTTC.

In the case of this clone: Mismatch with germline at one junction end may stem from a read error. J is TRBJ2-2 and V is TRBV7-7; the D gene is possibly TRBD1 (6 bases). CDR1 SSHAT and CDR2 FNYEAQ come from the germline V gene (reference sequence). There are 15 residues in the CDR3. The CDR3 bases are TGTGCTAGCAGCCCCCTGTGGGGGCTGGACGGGGAGCTGTTTTTT. Translated: CASSPLWGLDGELFF.

The CDR3 nucleotides read TGCAGTGCTATTCGAGGAGATACGCAGTATTTT. Translation: CSAIRGDTQYF. The chain recombines TRBV20-1 with TRBJ2-3; no firm D call. V was shortened by 4 bases and J by 5 bases, with 7 bases between the two germline ends. The CDR3 covers 11 residues. Germline CDR1 is DFQATT and CDR2 is SNEGSKA (reference sequence).

This CDR3 is CASSSRGSSYEQYF. Written as DNA, the CDR3 is TGTGCCAGCAGTTCGCGGGGGAGCTCCTACGAGCAGTACTTC. V usage is TRBV27 and J usage is TRBJ2-7, with TRBD2 identical over 7 bases. Trimming cost V 4 bases and J 0 bases; bases outside gene matches: 3. The CDR3 covers 14 residues. Germline assignment: CDR1 MNHEY and CDR2 SMNVEV (reference sequence).

The V gene is TRBV5-4, the J gene TRBJ2-2, with TRBD2 matching 11 bases. Trimming removed 7 bases from V and 5 bases from J; junction bases left unmatched: 1. The CDR3 contains 13 residues. Germline V gives CDR1 SGHNT, CDR2 YYREEE (reference sequence). The CDR3 protein is CASWTSGTGELFF. CDR3 DNA sequence: TGTGCCAGCTGGACTAGCGGGACCGGGGAGCTGTTTTTT.

V is TRBV6-1 and J is TRBJ2-3, with D possibly matching TRBD1 (5 bases). CDR3 length: 15 residues. Per germline, CDR1 MNHNS and CDR2 SASEGT. The germline V and J ends were trimmed by 5 bases and 1 base, with 13 bases remaining between them. The CDR3 nucleotides are TGTGCCAGCAGTCCCGGACAATCCCGCACAGATACGCAGTATTTT. Its protein is CASSPGQSRTDTQYF.

The J gene is TRBJ2-1, the V gene TRBV5-1; D is possibly TRBD2 (6 bases). This CDR3 region has 14 residues. Germline CDR1 SGHRS, CDR2 YFSETQ. V was shortened by 1 base and J by 6 bases, with 11 bases between the two germline ends. CDR3 residues: CASSLIPTSNEQFF. CDR3 sequence (DNA): TGCGCCAGCAGCTTGATTCCGACTAGCAATGAGCAGTTCTTC.

J is TRBJ2-1 and V is TRBV6-6; 10 nucleotides line up with TRBD2. This CDR3 contains 15 residues. Trimming at V came to 4 bases and at J to 9 bases, leaving 9 bases not matched to a gene. From germline, CDR1 is MNHNY and CDR2 SVGAGI (reference sequence). This CDR3 reads CASSSTGTSAGEQFF. The CDR3 DNA follows: TGTGCCAGCAGTTCGACCGGGACTAGCGCCGGTGAGCAGTTCTTC.

This sequence joins TRBV5-4 and TRBJ2-4, with 7 bases that match TRBD2. The CDR3 runs 19 residues. The germline CDR1 and CDR2 sequences are SGHNT and YYREEE (reference sequence). V trimming: 0 bases; J trimming: 1 base; junction bases outside the gene matches: 13. The CDR3, as DNA: TGTGCCAGCAGCTTGGGTGCCAAGACGGGAGGAGGGGCCAAAAACATTCAGTACTTC. Encoded protein: CASSLGAKTGGGAKNIQYF.

This chain uses TRBV28 with TRBJ1-2, with 12 positions matching TRBD1. The CDR3 totals 16 residues. With 5 bases clipped from V and 5 bases from J, the junction kept 9 bases outside the gene matches. Germline V gene data show CDR1 as MDHEN and CDR2 as SYDVKM. CDR3 region: CASSPPGQGARYGYTF. CDR3 nucleotides: TGTGCCAGCAGTCCTCCGGGACAGGGGGCGAGATATGGCTACACCTTC.

J is TRBJ2-2 and V is TRBV5-5; TRBD1 matches 9 bases. The CDR3 has 16 amino acids. In germline, CDR1 is SGHKS, CDR2 YYEKEE (reference sequence). V was pared by 2 bases and J by 6 bases, with 8 bases of the junction left unmatched. CDR3 sequence (DNA): TGTGCCAGCAGCTTCCTAGGACAGGGGATCTCCGGGGAGCTGTTTTTT. Amino acids: CASSFLGQGISGELFF.

This clone was observed a single time. The chain joins TRBV2 to TRBJ2-5; 9 nucleotides line up with TRBD2. Per germline, CDR1 SNHLY and CDR2 FYNNEI. The CDR3 is 14 residues long. With V trimmed by 6 bases and J by 2 bases, 4 bases remained unmatched. In DNA form, the CDR3 reads TGTGCCAGCAGGAGGACTAGCGCACAAGAGACCCAGTACTTC. It specifies CASRRTSAQETQYF.

A few counts support this clone. CDR3: CASSSAGSNGYTF. The CDR3 DNA reads TGTGCCAGCAGCTCGGCCGGGTCCAATGGCTACACCTTC. V and J are TRBV7-9 and TRBJ1-2, with D unclear. The V end was cut by 4 bases, the J end by 6 bases, with 12 bases between. This CDR3 region has 13 residues. Germline V CDR1 and CDR2: SEHNR, FQNEAQ (reference sequence).

This chain joins TRBV30 and TRBJ2-1; a possible D gene is TRBD2 (5 bases). CDR1 and CDR2 (germline): GTSNPN, SVGIG (reference sequence). Trimming removed 2 bases at V and 2 bases at J, with 7 bases between. The CDR3 has 13 amino acids. The CDR3 spells CAWSPGTYNEQFF. In DNA form, the CDR3 reads TGTGCCTGGAGTCCGGGGACCTACAATGAGCAGTTCTTC.

The V call is TRBV5-1, the J call TRBJ2-7, with TRBD2 matching 8 bases. The V gene end was trimmed by 2 bases and the J gene end by 0 bases; junction bases not matched to a gene: 10. Germline CDR1 SGHRS, CDR2 YFSETQ. The CDR3 extends over 17 amino acids. DNA for the CDR3: TGCGCCAGCAGCTTATGGGCGGGGGGACATATCTCCTACGAGCAGTACTTC. This sequence encodes CASSLWAGGHISYEQYF.

J is TRBJ2-7 and V is TRBV6-5, with 8 bases aligning to TRBD1. V was pared by 5 bases and J by 5 bases, with 8 bases of the junction left unmatched. The CDR3 length is 14 residues. The germline V gene encodes CDR1 MNHEY and CDR2 SVGAGI. Here the CDR3 reads CASSTWTGPDEQYF. The CDR3 DNA reads as TGTGCCAGCAGTACTTGGACAGGGCCGGACGAGCAGTACTTC.

V is TRBV5-8 and J is TRBJ2-7, with D perhaps matching TRBD1 (5 bases). V gave up 0 bases and J gave up 6 bases, with 13 bases separating them. CDR3 length: 14 residues. The germline V gene has CDR1 SGHTS and CDR2 YDEGEE. The CDR3 is CASSLDRFLLEQYF. For the CDR3, the DNA is TGTGCCAGCAGCTTGGACAGGTTTCTTCTCGAGCAGTACTTC.

CDR3: CASSPSTDRYEQYF. In nucleotides, the CDR3 is TGTGCCAGCAGTCCCTCGACGGACAGGTACGAGCAGTACTTC. The J gene is TRBJ2-7, the V gene TRBV6-6; 7 nucleotides match TRBD1. This CDR3 is built from 14 residues. From germline, CDR1 is MNHNY and CDR2 SVGAGI (reference sequence). The V segment lost 5 bases and the J segment 4 bases; nucleotides outside the gene matches: 8.